This TCR beta chain was captured by sequencing in a study of T cell repertoires in ileal Crohn's disease. Adults with ileal or ileocolonic Crohn's disease and an indication for resection were eligible. Whole-study results and caveats: High-frequency clones were more common in sorted CD8 than CD4 cells.

With respect to this clone: Its antigen is not identified.

Measured with immunoSEQ multiplex PCR; TCRdb has only the in-frame clones, and not every one. The sample carries around 7,400 clones, around 84% recorded once. Per germline, CDR1 SNHLY and CDR2 FYNNEI. The CDR3 is 13 residues long. V dropped 3 bases and J dropped 9 bases, with 15 bases sitting between them. Sequenced: ileal tissue. The chain recombines TRBV2 with TRBJ2-7; D remains unclear. This sequence was found in an adult with Crohn's disease. CDR3 nucleotide sequence: TGTGCCAGCAGTGATAGTCTCCTCGGCGGGCAGTACTTC. It translates to CASSDSLLGGQYF.